These 20 T cell receptor beta chains were all obtained from the same sample, sequenced in a study of blood T cell repertoires in COVID-19. Assay used: immunoSEQ multiplex PCR; TCRdb lists only in-frame clones, some missing. This sample yields around 100,000 clones, of which around four fifths are seen a single time; about an eighth belongs to the top ten. The material sequenced was peripheral blood. These receptors were taken from a man between 50 and 59 years old with active or convalescent COVID-19.

The chain links TRBV6-5 to TRBJ1-2, with 9 bases that match TRBD1. Germline trimming cut 6 bases from V and 14 bases from J; bases unmatched to any gene: 16. The V gene's germline CDR1 is MNHEY and CDR2 SVGAGI. CDR3 length: 14 amino acids. The CDR3 bases are TGTGCCAGCAGGGGACCCAGGGACAGGGACCCGAGTACCTTC. This codes for CASRGPRDRDPSTF.

There are a few counts of this clone. This chain uses TRBV7-2 with TRBJ2-7; the match to TRBD2 covers 11 bases. The CDR3 spans 14 residues. With 4 bases clipped from V and 6 bases from J, the junction kept 5 bases outside the gene matches. Germline assignment: CDR1 SGHTA and CDR2 FQGNSA. CDR3 residues: CASSSRLAGGEQYF. CDR3 in DNA: TGTGCCAGCAGCTCCCGGCTAGCGGGAGGCGAGCAGTACTTC.

The CDR3 DNA reads as TGTGCCAGCAGTGATATAGCGGGAGTACCCTACGAGCAGTACTTC. It codes for CASSDIAGVPYEQYF. V usage is TRBV2 and J usage is TRBJ2-7; 9 nucleotides align to TRBD2. CDR1 and CDR2 from the germline V gene are SNHLY and FYNNEI. This CDR3 comprises 15 residues. J lost 2 bases, V lost 3 bases, and 5 bases had no gene match.

The chain carries TRBV7-2 and TRBJ1-2, with TRBD1 as a possible D gene (6 bases). The CDR3 consists of 14 residues. V was shortened by 3 bases and J by 1 base, with 9 bases between the two germline ends. CDR1 is SGHTA, CDR2 FQGNSA, per germline. The CDR3 is CASSFRDINYGYTF. The CDR3 DNA follows: TGTGCCAGCAGCTTCCGGGACATTAACTATGGCTACACCTTC.

V gene TRBV9 combines with J gene TRBJ2-7, with 9 bases matching TRBD2. CDR3 size: 16 residues. In germline, CDR1 is SGDLS, CDR2 YYNGEE. The V and J ends lost 3 bases and 7 bases, in that order; junction bases with no gene match: 14. The CDR3 here is CASSASGLAGVGEQYF. The CDR3 DNA reads TGTGCCAGCAGCGCGAGCGGGTTAGCGGGAGTGGGTGAGCAGTACTTC.

This chain joins TRBV7-6 and TRBJ2-1; tentative D call: TRBD1 (6 bases). The CDR3 is 15 amino acids. Germline V lookup: CDR1 SGHVS, CDR2 FNYEAQ. V shed 3 bases and J shed 0 bases, with 9 bases lying between them. The CDR3 protein is CASSFGGLSYNEQFF. Written as DNA, the CDR3 is TGTGCCAGCAGCTTTGGGGGCCTCTCCTACAATGAGCAGTTCTTC.

The genes are TRBV5-1 and TRBJ2-7; 7 bases fit TRBD1. The CDR3 is 16 amino acids. J gave up 0 bases and V 2 bases, and 8 bases lay outside the gene matches. Germline CDR1 SGHRS, CDR2 YFSETQ. The CDR3 coding sequence is TGCGCCAGCAGCTTAGAAAAGGGGGCCAACTCCTACGAGCAGTACTTC. It specifies CASSLEKGANSYEQYF.

The CDR3, as DNA: TGTGCCAGCAGCTTCGCGGCAGGGGGCTTTGAAAAACTGTTTTTT. As protein: CASSFAAGGFEKLFF. The chain is built from TRBV11-2 and TRBJ1-4; 8 bases are a match to TRBD1. The CDR3 sequence is 15 residues long. J was trimmed by 7 bases and V by 3 bases; bases with no gene match: 7. Germline V gene data show CDR1 as SGHAT and CDR2 as FQNNGV.

The genes are TRBV7-6 and TRBJ2-5; 9 nucleotides line up with TRBD2. V lost 5 bases and J lost 1; bases outside the gene matches: 11. CDR3 length equals 17 residues. The germline V gene encodes CDR1 SGHVS and CDR2 FNYEAQ. The DNA for the CDR3 is TGTGCCAGCAGCCCGGGACCTAGCGGGATGTTCCAAGAGACCCAGTACTTC. It is translated as CASSPGPSGMFQETQYF. The complete variable domain, with remaining parts taken from reference TRBV7-6 and TRBJ2-5, reads GAGVSQSPRYKVTKRGQDVALRCDPISGHVSLYWYRQALGQGPEFLTYFNYEAQQDKSGLPNDRFSAERPEGSISTLTIQRTEQRDSAMYRCASSPGPSGMFQETQYFGPGTRLLVL.

This clone was seen a handful of times. The rearrangement uses TRBV5-1 and TRBJ2-5, with D maybe TRBD1 (5 bases). CDR3 length: 15 amino acids. The germline V and J ends were trimmed by 3 bases and 4 bases, with 16 bases remaining between them. Germline V lookup: CDR1 SGHRS, CDR2 YFSETQ. Here the CDR3 reads CASSYQPGGAETQYF. As DNA, the CDR3 is TGCGCCAGCAGCTATCAACCCGGTGGGGCAGAGACCCAGTACTTC.

The chain is built from TRBV7-3 and TRBJ1-6; possible D gene TRBD1, 5 bases. Germline V lookup: CDR1 SGHTA, CDR2 FQGTGA. CDR3 length: 14 residues. V dropped 2 bases and J dropped 7 bases, with 9 bases sitting between them. In DNA, the CDR3 is TGTGCCAGCAGCTTATGGGGGGTCAATTCACCCCTCCACTTT. This encodes CASSLWGVNSPLHF. Looking up the rest from reference TRBV7-3 and TRBJ1-6 gives the full variable domain: GAGVSQTPSNKVTEKGKYVELRCDPISGHTALYWYRQSLGQGPEFLIYFQGTGAADDSGLPNDRFFAVRPEGSVSTLKIQRTERGDSAVYLCASSLWGVNSPLHFGNGTRLTVT.

The gene calls are TRBV28 and TRBJ2-5; D is unresolved. The CDR3 has 16 residues. Looked up from germline, CDR1 is MDHEN and CDR2 is SYDVKM. Trimming left V 6 bases short and J 0 bases short, with 17 bases between. CDR3: CASSYFPQNYQETQYF. The CDR3 bases are TGTGCCAGCAGCTATTTCCCCCAAAACTACCAAGAGACCCAGTACTTC.

The chain recombines TRBV6-5 with TRBJ2-7, with a possible D match to TRBD2 (6 bases). Trimming removed 5 bases from V and 5 bases from J, with 13 bases in between. CDR1 MNHEY and CDR2 SVGAGI come from the germline V gene. This CDR3 contains 13 residues. In nucleotides, the CDR3 is TGTGCCAGCAGTCCCCCGGGGGTAAACGAGCAGTACTTC. Its translation is CASSPPGVNEQYF.

CDR3 sequence reads: CASSRGTGDYGYTF. CDR3 sequence (DNA): TGTGCCAGCAGCCGGGGGACAGGGGACTATGGCTACACCTTC. The chain couples TRBV3-1 (or the pseudogene TRBV3-2) to TRBJ1-2, with 10 nucleotides matching TRBD1. Germline trimming cut 4 bases from V and 3 bases from J; bases unmatched to any gene: 2. The CDR3 is made up of 14 amino acids. Germline assignment: CDR1 LGHDT and CDR2 YNNKEL (reference sequence).

This sequence joins TRBV11-2 and TRBJ2-7, with 7 bases identical to TRBD2. The junction had 8 bases not matched to a gene; V was cut back by 5 bases and J by 4 bases. CDR1 is SGHAT, CDR2 FQNNGV, per germline. This CDR3 has 14 residues. CDR3 sequence reads: CASSPRGGSYEQYF. The CDR3 bases are TGTGCCAGCAGCCCACGGGGCGGGAGTTACGAGCAGTACTTC.

The V gene is TRBV6-1, the J gene TRBJ2-5; perhaps TRBD2 as D (5 bases). Germline CDR1 reads MNHNS; CDR2 reads SASEGT. Trimming took off 1 base at V and 5 bases at J, with 8 bases between the two ends. This CDR3 has 13 residues. For the CDR3, the DNA is TGTGCCAGCAGTGAAGGAGGGTGGGAGACCCAGTACTTC. As protein: CASSEGGWETQYF.

This clone was seen just once. The chain carries TRBV5-1 and TRBJ1-6; maybe TRBD1 (6 bases). Germline V gene data show CDR1 as SGHRS and CDR2 as YFSETQ. V lost 0 bases and J lost 10, with 14 bases in between. The CDR3 extends over 15 amino acids. CDR3 coding DNA: TGCGCCAGCAGCTTGGACAGGGTATTGGGGTCACCCCTCCACTTT. Translating it yields CASSLDRVLGSPLHF.

On this clone itself: At one boundary the junction diverges from the germline segment, which might be a read error. The chain carries TRBV6-1 and TRBJ1-5; no clear D gene. The germline V gene encodes CDR1 MNHNS and CDR2 SASEGT. The CDR3 has 14 amino acids. CDR3 DNA: TGTGCCAGCAGCGAAGCTAATAGCAATCAGCCCCAGCATTTT. Its protein product is CASSEANSNQPQHF.

The chain employs TRBV19 and TRBJ2-7; the D gene is possibly TRBD1 (7 bases). Germline V lookup: CDR1 LNHDA, CDR2 SQIVND (reference sequence). V shed 10 bases and J shed 5 bases, with 18 bases lying between them. The CDR3 length is 13 residues. The CDR3 coding sequence is TGTGCCACCCAGCTGACAGGGAGGAACGAGCAGTACTTC. Residues: CATQLTGRNEQYF.

J is TRBJ1-3 and V is TRBV9; perhaps TRBD1 as D (5 bases). The CDR3 has 12 amino acids. Germline V lookup: CDR1 SGDLS, CDR2 YYNGEE. V dropped 10 bases and J dropped 4 bases, with 12 bases sitting between them. CDR3 coding DNA: TGTGCCTCCGGCTCAGGGGGAAACACCATATATTTT. This codes for CASGSGGNTIYF.